The rows below give T cell receptor beta chains drawn from one sample of a study of T cells in Graves' hyperthyroidism and ophthalmopathy. TCRdb fed the multiplex PCR reads into MiXCR, producing one record per CDR3 protein. The sample has approximately 360,000 distinct CDR3 sequences; 15% to 17% are singletons. The sequenced sample was blood. Every receptor here comes from a woman younger than 35 with Graves' hyperthyroidism that later progressed to Graves' ophthalmopathy. Both conserved end residues are part of each CDR3. D genes are given only for firm matches. For some rows the clone size is stated as once, few or many, or as a class when expanded; others skip it.

D: TRBD1
size: -
V: TRBV5-1
J: TRBJ2-3
DNA: TGCGCCAGCAGCTTGGACAGGGGTACGACAGATACGCAGTATTTT
CDR3: CASSLDRGTTDTQYF

D: TRBD2
size: many
V: TRBV7-2
J: TRBJ2-1
DNA: TGTGCCAGCAGCTTAGTCTCGGGACTAGCGGAGCAAAATGAGCAGTTCTTC
CDR3: CASSLVSGLAEQNEQFF

D: -
size: -
V: TRBV19
J: TRBJ2-3
DNA: TGTGCCAGTAGTATGATTTTGGGCGGCTACACAGATACGCAGTATTTT
CDR3: CASSMILGGYTDTQYF

D: TRBD2
size: few
V: TRBV20-1
J: TRBJ2-1
DNA: TGCAGTGCTAGAGGGGGACTAGCGGGAGTAAGAATGCCCTACAATGAGCAGTTCTTC
CDR3: CSARGGLAGVRMPYNEQFF

D: TRBD2
size: once
V: TRBV7-9
J: TRBJ2-7
DNA: TGTGCCAGCAGCCACGTGACTAGCGGGAGGTACGAGCAGTACTTC
CDR3: CASSHVTSGRYEQYF

D: TRBD2
size: many
V: TRBV20-1
J: TRBJ2-7
DNA: TGCAGTGCTAGCAGCGGGAGGGCCGCATGGAGCTCCTACGAGCAGTACTTC
CDR3: CSASSGRAAWSSYEQYF

D: -
size: many
V: TRBV5-1
J: TRBJ1-1
DNA: TGCGCCAGCAGCTTGGTTGGGGGCGGTGGGAACACTGAAGCTTTCTTT
CDR3: CASSLVGGGGNTEAFF

D: -
size: -
V: TRBV6-4
J: TRBJ1-6
DNA: TGTGCCAGCAGTTATACGGACGGACCCGATTCACCCCTCCACTTT
CDR3: CASSYTDGPDSPLHF

D: TRBD2
size: -
V: TRBV4-1
J: TRBJ2-7
DNA: TGCGCCAGCAGCCAAGTGCTAGCGGGAACCCCTCCCTACGAGCAGTACTTC
CDR3: CASSQVLAGTPPYEQYF

D: -
size: many
V: TRBV7-9
J: TRBJ2-3
DNA: TGTGCCAGCAGTCCCCCTCGGGGGTCGGGACCAGATCGGGATACGCAGTATTTT
CDR3: CASSPPRGSGPDRDTQYF

D: -
size: -
V: TRBV30
J: TRBJ1-3
DNA: TGTGCCTGGAGTGTAGCGGGAACCCTCTCTGGAAACACCATATATTTT
CDR3: CAWSVAGTLSGNTIYF

D: -
size: few
V: TRBV6-1
J: TRBJ2-3
DNA: TGTGCCAGCAGTGACAGGGGTAGCACAGATACGCAGTATTTT
CDR3: CASSDRGSTDTQYF

D: -
size: many
V: TRBV28
J: TRBJ2-7
DNA: TGTGCCAGCAGTTTATCACAGGGCGGGTCCTACGAGCAGTACTTC
CDR3: CASSLSQGGSYEQYF

D: -
size: many
V: TRBV29-1
J: TRBJ1-1
DNA: TGCAGCGTTGAACCTGGACAAAGGACTGAAGCTTTCTTT
CDR3: CSVEPGQRTEAFF

D: TRBD2
size: -
V: TRBV9
J: TRBJ2-1
DNA: TGTGCCAGCAGCGTCCTAGCGGGAACGGGGAATGAGCAGTTCTTC
CDR3: CASSVLAGTGNEQFF

D: -
size: few
V: TRBV7-9
J: TRBJ2-7
DNA: TGTGCCAGCAGCTTACCTGGGGAAGGCTACGAGCAGTACTTC
CDR3: CASSLPGEGYEQYF